Following are 7 T cell receptor beta chains from one sample sequenced in a study of beta chain features in type 1 diabetes. Of the isolated RNA, all was reverse transcribed, and so the sequenced material was expressed TCRB transcripts. Measured with immunoSEQ multiplex PCR; TCRdb has only the in-frame clones, and not every one. The sample lists some 150,000 clones, approximately 52% occurring once. Sequenced sample: Tregs from blood. The receptors originated from a man aged 18 to 29 in good health.

The chain combines TRBV30 with TRBJ2-3, with 11 bases aligning to TRBD2. The CDR3 runs to 15 residues. Germline CDR1 GTSNPN, CDR2 SVGIG (reference sequence). V lost 1 base and J lost 2; bases outside the gene matches: 2. CDR3 bases: TGTGCCTGGAGTGGACTAGCGGGACCCACAGATACGCAGTATTTT. Its translation: CAWSGLAGPTDTQYF. The full variable domain, completed using reference TRBV30 and TRBJ2-3, is SQTIHQWPATLVQPVGSPLSLECTVEGTSNPNLYWYRQAAGRGLQLLFYSVGIGQISSEVPQNLSASRPQDRQFILSSKKLLLSDSGFYLCAWSGLAGPTDTQYFGPGTRLTVL.

The V call is TRBV10-2, the J call TRBJ1-6; D uncertain. The germline V gene encodes CDR1 WSHSY and CDR2 SAAADI. Trimming took 7 bases from V and 5 from J, leaving 15 bases between them. The CDR3 length is 15 residues. This CDR3 reads CASKLEGFNNSPLHF. For the CDR3, the DNA is TGCGCCAGCAAATTAGAGGGTTTTAATAATTCACCCCTCCACTTT.

V usage is TRBV7-6 and J usage is TRBJ2-5, with 11 bases that match TRBD2. The DNA end lines up better with TRBJ2-7; the J call may be wrong. The CDR3 spans 15 residues. Looked up from germline, CDR1 is SGHVS and CDR2 is FNYEAQ. The CDR3 sequence is CASSSRLAGTYEQYF. The CDR3 DNA reads as TGTGCCAGCAGCTCCCGACTAGCGGGAACCTACGAGCAGTACTTC.

The J gene is TRBJ2-3, the V gene TRBV4-2; possible D gene TRBD2, 5 bases. The V end lost 3 bases, the J end lost 2 bases, and 9 bases lay between the germline ends. The CDR3 is 14 residues long. CDR1 LGHNA and CDR2 YNFKEQ come from the germline V gene. The CDR3 coding sequence is TGTGCCAGCAGCCAGGACTCCTACACAGATACGCAGTATTTT. Translated, it gives CASSQDSYTDTQYF.

This chain uses TRBV5-1 with TRBJ1-1; D gene ambiguous. The germline V gene encodes CDR1 SGHRS and CDR2 YFSETQ. Trimming cost V 2 bases and J 0 bases, with 5 bases left between them. The CDR3 extends over 13 amino acids. The CDR3 sequence is CASSFVVNTEAFF. The CDR3 coding sequence is TGCGCCAGCAGCTTTGTAGTGAACACTGAAGCTTTCTTT.

The rearrangement uses TRBV5-4 and TRBJ2-7, with D perhaps TRBD2 (6 bases). This CDR3 has 14 amino acids. With 2 bases removed from V and 3 bases from J, the gap between germline ends came to 12 bases. Germline-derived CDR1 and CDR2 are SGHNT and YYREEE (reference sequence). CDR3 residues: CASSLGDSVYEQYF. DNA of the CDR3: TGTGCCAGCAGCTTAGGGGACTCCGTCTACGAGCAGTACTTC.

The V gene is TRBV4-2, the J gene TRBJ1-5; no definite D call. This CDR3 has 18 amino acids. V was trimmed by 0 bases and J by 0 bases, leaving 15 bases between them. Germline loops: CDR1 LGHNA, CDR2 YNFKEQ. The chain's CDR3 is CASSQDHGGAYSNQPQHF. The DNA of the CDR3 is TGTGCCAGCAGCCAAGATCACGGTGGAGCTTATAGCAATCAGCCCCAGCATTTT.